The 2 T cell receptor beta chains in this list originate from one sample, sequenced in a study of memory CD8 T cells in hepatitis C reinfection. As to time point: pre-reinfection, 55 to 20 weeks before reinfection detection. No in vitro expansion preceded TCR sequencing of the sorted cells. Libraries were prepared by immunoSEQ multiplex PCR; TCRdb keeps only in-frame clonotypes and omits some of them. The data contain under 60,000 clones, over 85% of them singletons. The sample was naive CD8+ T cells sorted from blood. Receptor source: a man aged 18 to 30 with hepatitis C virus infection.

The gene calls are TRBV29-1 and TRBJ2-1, with TRBD1 as a possible D gene (6 bases). The length of the CDR3 is 17 residues. V was clipped by 1 base and J by 0 bases, with 16 bases between them. Germline CDR1 reads SQVTM; CDR2 reads ANQGSEA. The DNA for the CDR3 is TGCAGCGTTGAAGGTGGGAGTTTCAGGGGCTCCTACAATGAGCAGTTCTTC. It encodes CSVEGGSFRGSYNEQFF.

This chain links TRBV5-4 with TRBJ1-2; 10 bases map to TRBD1. J was trimmed by 7 bases and V by 0 bases; bases with no gene match: 6. In germline, CDR1 is SGHNT, CDR2 YYREEE (reference sequence). This CDR3 spans 15 amino acids. CDR3 coding DNA: TGTGCCAGCAGCTTGGGGCGGGACAGGGGTCTTGGCTACACCTTC. Its protein is CASSLGRDRGLGYTF. Combining the CDR3 with reference TRBV5-4 and TRBJ1-2 gives the whole variable domain ETGVTQSPTHLIKTRGQQVTLRCSSQSGHNTVSWYQQALGQGPQFIFQYYREEENGRGNFPPRFSGLQFPNYSSELNVNALELDDSALYLCASSLGRDRGLGYTFGSGTRLTVV.